Listed below are T cell receptor beta chains from one sample, sequenced in a study of response to subunit inactivated influenza vaccine. MiXCR was run by TCRdb on the RT-PCR reads, yielding one entry per CDR3 protein. The data hold more than 550,000 distinct CDR3 sequences, with over 9.5% observed a single time. Sequenced material: PBMCs from blood, taken on the day of vaccination. The receptors come from a man aged 50 to 60 who received an inactivated influenza vaccine. CDR3s include the opening cysteine and the closing phenylalanine or tryptophan. The D gene is left open where the match is weak. Clone size, where shown, is once, few, many, or a class for clones that have expanded.

many TRBJ2-7 - TRBV12-3/TRBV12-4 13 CASSPGDTLEQYF TGTGCCAGCAGTCCAGGGGACACGCTCGAGCAGTACTTC
- TRBJ2-1 - TRBV5-1 14 CASSWKGRDNEQFF TGCGCCAGCAGCTGGAAGGGCCGCGACAATGAGCAGTTCTTC
few TRBJ2-5 - TRBV20-1 14 CSASRFEGRETQYF TGCAGTGCTAGCCGCTTCGAGGGAAGGGAGACCCAGTACTTC
- TRBJ1-1 - TRBV28 13 CASTSMGFTEAFF TGTGCCAGCACATCCATGGGTTTTACTGAAGCTTTCTTT
- TRBJ2-7 - TRBV19 12 CASSHPRREQYF TGTGCCAGTAGTCATCCGCGGAGGGAGCAGTACTTC
many TRBJ2-3 - TRBV7-9 14 CASSFQGTRDTQYF TGTGCCAGCAGCTTCCAGGGTACGAGAGATACGCAGTATTTT
few TRBJ2-1 TRBD1 TRBV5-1 14 CASSEWTGGNEQFF TGCGCCAGCAGCGAATGGACAGGGGGCAATGAGCAGTTCTTC
few TRBJ2-7 TRBD1 TRBV5-1 15 CASSLAGTVSYEQYF TGCGCCAGCAGCTTGGCCGGGACAGTCTCCTACGAGCAGTACTTC
- TRBJ2-2 TRBD1 TRBV9 16 CASSGGQAAVTGELFF TGTGCCAGCAGCGGAGGACAGGCGGCGGTCACCGGGGAGCTGTTTTTT
- TRBJ2-7 TRBD1 TRBV29-1 14 CSVFPGQGAYEQYF TGCAGCGTTTTTCCGGGACAGGGGGCCTACGAGCAGTACTTC
many TRBJ2-7 TRBD1 TRBV29-1 12 CSVNQGVHEQYF TGCAGCGTCAACCAGGGGGTACACGAGCAGTACTTC
many TRBJ2-7 TRBD1 TRBV11-2 21 CASSLEGQGGFLGLSSYEQYF TGTGCCAGCAGCTTAGAAGGACAGGGAGGCTTTTTGGGATTGAGCTCCTACGAGCAGTACTTC
few TRBJ2-7 TRBD2 TRBV6-5 15 CASSYSSTSGHEQYF TGTGCCAGCAGTTACTCGAGTACTAGCGGGCACGAGCAGTACTTC
once TRBJ2-3 - TRBV29-1 14 CSVVRTTGTDTQYF TGCAGCGTTGTTCGGACAACAGGCACAGATACGCAGTATTTT
many TRBJ2-3 - TRBV30 13 CAWAGPSTDTQYF TGTGCCTGGGCCGGGCCCAGCACAGATACGCAGTATTTT
few TRBJ1-1 - TRBV29-1 16 CSVDFGLPMPNTEAFF TGCAGCGTTGATTTCGGGTTACCGATGCCGAACACTGAAGCTTTCTTT
- TRBJ2-7 - TRBV7-9 15 CASSRGGGRTYEQYF TGTGCCAGCAGCCGAGGGGGCGGGAGGACTTACGAGCAGTACTTC
- TRBJ2-4 TRBD1 TRBV10-2 14 CASSEPDRVNIQYF TGCGCCAGCAGTGAGCCGGACAGGGTCAACATTCAGTACTTC
few TRBJ2-2 - TRBV5-1 16 CASSTSGTRVTGELFF TGCGCCAGCAGCACGTCCGGGACAAGGGTCACCGGGGAGCTGTTTTTT
few TRBJ1-2 - TRBV6-2/TRBV6-3 13 CASSMGPLYGYTF TGTGCCAGCAGCATGGGACCGCTCTATGGCTACACCTTC
few TRBJ2-5 TRBD1 TRBV7-2 14 CASSPGQGLTTQYF TGTGCCAGCAGCCCCGGACAGGGGTTGACGACCCAGTACTTC
- TRBJ2-2 - TRBV18 17 CASSRAPSTRSTGELFF TGTGCCAGCTCACGAGCCCCCTCGACACGTTCGACCGGGGAGCTGTTTTTT
many TRBJ1-5 - TRBV2 14 CASSVHSLRQPQHF TGTGCCAGCAGCGTTCACAGTCTGAGGCAGCCCCAGCATTTT
few TRBJ2-7 - TRBV27 14 CASSFVQGTYEQYF TGTGCCAGCAGTTTCGTCCAGGGGACCTACGAGCAGTACTTC
- TRBJ2-7 - TRBV5-1 16 CASSLALAGRHYEQYF TGCGCCAGCAGCCTGGCTCTGGCGGGCCGGCACTACGAGCAGTACTTC
- TRBJ1-1 - TRBV4-2 15 CASSQGKRDGREAFF TGTGCCAGCAGCCAAGGGAAAAGGGACGGGCGAGAAGCTTTCTTT
- TRBJ2-7 TRBD1 TRBV4-1 16 CASSKNPRDSSYEQYF TGCGCCAGCAGCAAGAACCCCCGGGACAGCTCCTACGAGCAGTACTTC
few TRBJ2-3 - TRBV3-1 15 CASSQHTGSTDTQYF TGTGCCAGCAGCCAGCATACGGGAAGCACAGATACGCAGTATTTT
few TRBJ2-3 - TRBV9 16 CASSPGAGPSTDTQYF TGTGCCAGCAGCCCAGGGGCTGGACCTAGCACAGATACGCAGTATTTT
- TRBJ2-7 TRBD1 TRBV7-2 14 CASSFDRGWEEQYF TGTGCCAGCAGCTTCGACAGGGGTTGGGAGGAGCAGTACTTC
few TRBJ2-5 - TRBV5-1 13 CASSTGMQETQYF TGCGCCAGCAGCACCGGGATGCAAGAGACCCAGTACTTC
once TRBJ2-7 TRBD2 TRBV6-2/TRBV6-3 15 CASSTMSGRAYEQYF TGTGCCAGCAGTACTATGAGCGGGAGGGCCTACGAGCAGTACTTC
- TRBJ2-2 - TRBV7-2 16 CASSVLASERTGELFF TGTGCCAGCAGCGTCCTGGCTAGCGAAAGGACCGGGGAGCTGTTTTTT
- TRBJ2-2 TRBD1 TRBV2 16 CASSGQQGANTGELFF TGTGCCAGCAGTGGACAACAGGGGGCGAACACCGGGGAGCTGTTTTTT
- TRBJ2-3 - TRBV13 14 CASSLDPKSGTQYF TGTGCCAGCAGCTTAGATCCAAAGAGCGGCACGCAGTATTTT
- TRBJ2-1 TRBD1 TRBV4-1 15 CASSQGTGRVSEQFF TGCGCCAGCAGCCAAGGGACAGGAAGGGTTAGTGAGCAGTTCTTC
many TRBJ2-7 - TRBV20-1 16 CSARDPNEGVPYEQYF TGCAGTGCTAGAGATCCGAACGAAGGAGTCCCCTACGAGCAGTACTTC
- TRBJ2-2 - TRBV15 13 CATSTRTTGELFF TGTGCCACCAGCACGAGAACCACCGGGGAGCTGTTTTTT
few TRBJ2-3 - TRBV5-1 16 CASSFQGPVGTDTQYF TGCGCCAGCAGCTTCCAGGGTCCGGTTGGCACAGATACGCAGTATTTT
- TRBJ1-6 - TRBV15 15 CATSRVRDIYSPLHF TGTGCCACCAGCAGAGTTCGGGACATATATTCACCCCTCCACTTT
many TRBJ1-1 - TRBV12-3/TRBV12-4 14 CASSPGGGNTEAFF TGCGCCAGCTCCCCGGGGGGGGGGAACACTGAAGCTTTCTTT
few TRBJ2-1 - TRBV12-3/TRBV12-4 15 CASRPRQASYNEQFF TGTGCCAGCAGACCCAGACAGGCTTCCTACAATGAGCAGTTCTTC
- TRBJ1-2 - TRBV9 13 CASSVEGNYGYTF TGTGCCAGCAGCGTAGAGGGCAACTATGGCTACACCTTC
few TRBJ2-7 - TRBV29-1 13 CSVEVGGTDEQYF TGCAGCGTTGAAGTCGGCGGGACGGACGAGCAGTACTTC
many TRBJ2-3 - TRBV11-1 18 CASSRRTLTSGNTDTQYF TGTGCCAGCAGCCGGAGGACGCTTACCTCGGGGAACACAGATACGCAGTATTTT
- TRBJ2-6 - TRBV5-6 15 CASRITLSGANVLTF TGTGCCAGCAGAATCACGCTCTCTGGGGCCAACGTCCTGACTTTC
few TRBJ2-1 TRBD1 TRBV6-5 16 CASSLLGTGIYNEQFF TGTGCCAGCAGCTTACTCGGGACAGGGATTTACAATGAGCAGTTCTTC
few TRBJ2-7 - TRBV21-1 12 CASSRAQYEQYF TGTGCCAGCAGCCGGGCTCAATACGAGCAGTACTTC
few TRBJ2-7 TRBD2 TRBV4-3 14 CASSQGLATYEQYF TGCGCCAGCAGCCAAGGACTAGCCACCTACGAGCAGTACTTC
few TRBJ2-3 - TRBV20-1 14 CSARREWSTDTQYF TGCAGTGCTAGACGGGAGTGGAGCACAGATACGCAGTATTTT
- TRBJ2-7 - TRBV20-1 15 CSARERRGILGEQYF TGCAGTGCTAGAGAGCGGCGAGGGATTCTCGGCGAGCAGTACTTC
- TRBJ2-1 - TRBV4-2 16 CASSQGSDRPRTWQFF TGTGCCAGCAGCCAAGGGAGCGACAGGCCGAGGACATGGCAGTTCTTC
many TRBJ2-3 TRBD1 TRBV20-1 15 CSASSDRGPTDTQYF TGCAGTGCTAGCTCCGACAGGGGGCCGACAGATACGCAGTATTTT
few TRBJ2-2 - TRBV3-1 12 CASSQAYGELFF TGTGCCAGCAGCCAAGCCTACGGGGAGCTGTTTTTT
many TRBJ2-2 - TRBV7-9 14 CASSPGHTTGELFF TGTGCCAGCAGCCCGGGACATACTACCGGGGAGCTGTTTTTT